One and the same sample provided the 5 T cell receptor beta chains below, sequenced in a study of shared clonotypes between healthy human individuals. Using immunoSEQ multiplex PCR, the repertoire was profiled, and TCRdb retains in-frame clones only, with some absent. Seen here are 2 million to 2.5 million clones, 80% to 95% observed once, and the top ten hold 0.3% to 0.4%. The sequenced sample consisted of naive CD4+ T cells from PBMCs. Subset here: CD45RA+ positively selected. The receptors come from a man aged 18-30 years in good health. Some clones in this sample may be carry-over from other donors' samples.

This clone was detected once. The chain couples TRBV28 to TRBJ2-7; 9 bases are shared with TRBD1. Looked up from germline, CDR1 is MDHEN and CDR2 is SYDVKM. V was pared by 7 bases and J by 2 bases, with 6 bases of the junction left unmatched. CDR3 length equals 14 residues. CDR3 coding DNA: TGTGCCAGCACCACCCGGGACAGGGCCTACGAGCAGTACTTC. Its translation: CASTTRDRAYEQYF.

This chain links TRBV28 with TRBJ2-1, with D possibly matching TRBD2 (7 bases). The V end lost 10 bases, the J end lost 3 bases, and 28 bases lay between the germline ends. Germline CDR1 is MDHEN and CDR2 is SYDVKM. There are 18 residues in the CDR3. The CDR3 protein is CATKGGGVSHTFYNEQFF. CDR3 in DNA: TGTGCCACCAAGGGGGGGGGCGTTTCTCATACTTTCTACAATGAGCAGTTCTTC.

This clone was detected only once. The chain is built from TRBV6-6 and TRBJ1-5, with a possible D match to TRBD1 (6 bases). CDR3 length: 15 residues. Germline-derived CDR1 and CDR2 are MNHNY and SVGAGI (reference sequence). V was cut by 7 bases and J by 8 bases, with 21 bases left in between. CDR3: CASTDGGLGKEPQHF. DNA of the CDR3: TGTGCCAGCACCGACGGGGGCCTCGGCAAGGAGCCCCAGCATTTT.

The genes are TRBV7-8 and TRBJ2-7; D might be TRBD2 (5 bases). The V end was cut by 3 bases, the J end by 5 bases, with 8 bases between. CDR3 length: 12 residues. Germline assignment: CDR1 SGHVS and CDR2 FQNEAQ. The CDR3, as DNA: TGTGCCAGCAGCTTTACTAGGGACGAGCAGTACTTC. Amino acids: CASSFTRDEQYF.

V and J are TRBV5-1 and TRBJ2-5; D ambiguous. Trimming took off 1 base at V and 4 bases at J, with 11 bases between the two ends. CDR1 and CDR2 (germline): SGHRS, YFSETQ. The CDR3 loop spans 14 amino acids. CDR3 sequence (DNA): TGCGCCAGCAGCTTGTTGCCTAGTCGAGAGACCCAGTACTTC. Protein product: CASSLLPSRETQYF.